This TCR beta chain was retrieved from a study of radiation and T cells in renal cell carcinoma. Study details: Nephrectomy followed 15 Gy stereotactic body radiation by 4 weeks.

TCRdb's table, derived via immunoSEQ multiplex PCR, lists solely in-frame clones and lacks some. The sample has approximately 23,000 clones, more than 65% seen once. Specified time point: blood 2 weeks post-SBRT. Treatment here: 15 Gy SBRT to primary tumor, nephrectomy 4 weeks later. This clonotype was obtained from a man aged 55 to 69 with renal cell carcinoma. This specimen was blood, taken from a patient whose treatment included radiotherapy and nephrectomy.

The CDR3 sequence is CASSLFGRGYTEAFF. CDR3 coding DNA: TGTGCCAGCAGCTTGTTTGGCAGGGGGTACACTGAAGCTTTCTTT. The gene calls are TRBV5-5 and TRBJ1-1; TRBD1 agrees at 7 bases. Trimming removed 1 base from V and 3 bases from J; junction bases left unmatched: 6. From germline, CDR1 is SGHKS and CDR2 YYEKEE (reference sequence). The CDR3 contains 15 residues.